These T cell receptor beta chains were read from a single sample in a study of response to subunit inactivated influenza vaccine. TCRdb used MiXCR to reprocess the RT-PCR reads, holding one entry per CDR3 protein. The repertoire has over 400,000 distinct CDR3 sequences, around 13% of them found once; the top ten carry around 13%. Sequencing was performed on PBMCs from blood, taken 40 to 50 days after vaccination. These receptors all come from a man aged 45-65 years who received an inactivated influenza vaccine. Each CDR3 is given with its conserved first and last residue. A D gene is named only where the DNA matches it firmly. A row's size may be missing; if present it is once, few, many or a size class.

CDR3	DNA	size	V	D	J
CASSSGLTSEQYF	TGTGCCAGCAGCTCAGGACTAACAAGCGAGCAGTACTTC	-	TRBV11-1	-	TRBJ2-7
CASSLSGQALSGNTIYF	TGTGCCAGCAGCTTATCTGGACAGGCCCTCTCTGGAAACACCATATATTTT	-	TRBV9	TRBD1	TRBJ1-3
CAITPGTGGLSSPLHF	TGTGCCATCACGCCCGGGACAGGGGGCCTCAGTTCACCCCTCCACTTT	few	TRBV10-3	TRBD1	TRBJ1-6
CSASPRLAGGYEQFF	TGCAGTGCTAGCCCCCGTCTAGCGGGAGGATATGAGCAGTTCTTC	-	TRBV20-1	TRBD2	TRBJ2-1
CSASWANSYNEQFF	TGCAGTGCTAGCTGGGCAAACTCCTACAATGAGCAGTTCTTC	few	TRBV20-1	-	TRBJ2-1
CASSPVPGSEHTQYF	TGTGCCAGCAGCCCAGTGCCGGGAAGCGAGCATACGCAGTATTTT	many	TRBV5-6	-	TRBJ2-3
CASSQGNRGRLNTEAFF	TGTGCCAGCAGCCAAGGTAACAGGGGGCGATTGAACACTGAAGCTTTCTTT	-	TRBV4-2	TRBD1	TRBJ1-1
CAISEDRGLFQETQYF	TGTGCCATCAGTGAGGACAGGGGACTTTTCCAAGAGACCCAGTACTTC	few	TRBV10-3	TRBD1	TRBJ2-5
CATSRIRASGRSDTQYF	TGTGCCACCAGCAGAATCAGGGCTAGCGGGAGATCGGATACGCAGTATTTT	few	TRBV15	TRBD2	TRBJ2-3
CASSLTGVTDTQYF	TGTGCCAGCAGTTTAACAGGGGTCACAGATACGCAGTATTTT	few	TRBV28	TRBD1	TRBJ2-3
CASSAGGGYEQYF	TGTGCCAGCAGTGCAGGGGGCGGCTACGAGCAGTACTTC	-	TRBV6-1	TRBD1	TRBJ2-7
CASSVAGTGDYEQYF	TGTGCCAGCAGCGTAGCCGGGACAGGGGACTACGAGCAGTACTTC	few	TRBV9	TRBD1	TRBJ2-7
CASRLGGAGSQETQYF	TGTGCCAGCAGGCTTGGAGGAGCGGGGTCCCAAGAGACCCAGTACTTC	-	TRBV28	TRBD2	TRBJ2-5
CASSYRGLASYEQYF	TGTGCCAGCAGTTACAGGGGACTGGCGTCCTACGAGCAGTACTTC	-	TRBV6-5	-	TRBJ2-7
CASSELAGGSSYEQYF	TGTGCCAGCAGTGAGCTAGCGGGGGGAAGCTCCTACGAGCAGTACTTC	few	TRBV27	TRBD2	TRBJ2-7
CSARDPGGAGAYNEQFF	TGCAGTGCTAGAGATCCCGGCGGGGCGGGGGCCTACAATGAGCAGTTCTTC	few	TRBV20-1	TRBD2	TRBJ2-1
CASCAMTSGSGQDTGELFF	TGTGCCAGCTGTGCAATGACTAGCGGGTCTGGCCAGGACACCGGGGAGCTGTTTTTT	-	TRBV6-4	TRBD2	TRBJ2-2
CATRQGSNTGELFF	TGTGCCACCCGACAGGGGTCCAACACCGGGGAGCTGTTTTTT	few	TRBV15	TRBD1	TRBJ2-2
CASSFPGTSGLTEQFF	TGTGCCAGCAGCTTTCCCGGGACTAGCGGGCTAACTGAGCAGTTCTTC	-	TRBV7-8	TRBD2	TRBJ2-1
CSARDGRGPNGYTF	TGCAGTGCTAGAGATGGCAGGGGGCCTAATGGCTACACCTTC	many	TRBV20-1	TRBD1	TRBJ1-2
CASSQNPTGSYEQYF	TGCGCCAGCAGCCAGAACCCGACAGGGTCCTACGAGCAGTACTTC	few	TRBV4-1	TRBD1	TRBJ2-7
CASSLRGSDTGELFF	TGTGCCAGCAGCCTCCGGGGGTCGGACACCGGGGAGCTGTTTTTT	many	TRBV9	-	TRBJ2-2
CASSPKTSLAGVTDTQYF	TGTGCCAGCAGCCCTAAAACCTCACTAGCGGGAGTGACAGATACGCAGTATTTT	few	TRBV11-1	TRBD2	TRBJ2-3
CASRPQYPAAEAFF	TGTGCCAGCAGGCCGCAGTACCCGGCCGCTGAAGCTTTCTTT	few	TRBV12-3/TRBV12-4	-	TRBJ1-1
CAISEPDRGQTQYF	TGTGCCATCAGTGAGCCGGACAGGGGTCAGACCCAGTACTTC	many	TRBV10-3	TRBD1	TRBJ2-5
CAITPAHQETQYF	TGTGCCATCACCCCGGCGCACCAAGAGACCCAGTACTTC	few	TRBV10-3	-	TRBJ2-5
CSVSGLAGELYTQYF	TGCAGCGTTTCGGGACTAGCGGGAGAATTATATACGCAGTATTTT	many	TRBV29-1	TRBD2	TRBJ2-3
CASSRMAGEDYEQYF	TGTGCCAGCAGTCGGATGGCGGGGGAGGACTACGAGCAGTACTTC	-	TRBV6-2/TRBV6-3	TRBD2	TRBJ2-7
CSVEAWTSGSTGELFF	TGCAGCGTTGAAGCCTGGACTAGCGGGAGCACCGGGGAGCTGTTTTTT	-	TRBV29-1	TRBD2	TRBJ2-2
CASSLFAVNEQFF	TGTGCCAGCAGCTTATTTGCAGTAAACGAGCAGTTCTTC	few	TRBV7-2	-	TRBJ2-1
CASSYRLQGRNSGANVLTF	TGTGCCAGCAGTTACCGCCTGCAGGGCCGGAACTCTGGGGCCAACGTCCTGACTTTC	-	TRBV6-2/TRBV6-3	-	TRBJ2-6
CASSVGDMGTYNEQFF	TGTGCCAGCAGCGTAGGGGATATGGGGACCTACAATGAGCAGTTCTTC	-	TRBV9	-	TRBJ2-1
CASSYLVSEQFF	TGTGCCAGCAGTTACCTAGTTTCTGAGCAGTTCTTC	many	TRBV6-2/TRBV6-3	-	TRBJ2-1
CASSLGLAGRAGELFF	TGTGCCAGCAGCTTGGGACTAGCGGGAAGGGCCGGGGAGCTGTTTTTT	-	TRBV5-6	TRBD2	TRBJ2-2
CSARVHYEQYF	TGCAGTGCTAGAGTCCACTACGAGCAGTACTTC	few	TRBV20-1	-	TRBJ2-7
CASSLILQGVNTEAFF	TGTGCCAGCAGTTTAATCCTACAGGGGGTTAACACTGAAGCTTTCTTT	-	TRBV28	TRBD1	TRBJ1-1
CASSPDGGGQPQHF	TGCGCCAGCAGCCCGGACGGGGGGGGTCAGCCCCAGCATTTT	many	TRBV5-1	-	TRBJ1-5
CASSQDRGNLANTEAFF	TGCGCCAGCAGCCAAGATCGGGGCAATCTGGCAAACACTGAAGCTTTCTTT	-	TRBV4-1	-	TRBJ1-1
CASSYAGQGLETQYF	TGTGCCAGCAGTTACGCGGGACAGGGGTTGGAGACCCAGTACTTC	few	TRBV6-5	TRBD1	TRBJ2-5
CSASSGPNYEQYF	TGCAGTGCTAGTTCCGGCCCAAACTACGAGCAGTACTTC	-	TRBV20-1	-	TRBJ2-7
CASSLSRGNTEAFF	TGTGCCAGCAGCTTGAGCAGGGGGAACACTGAAGCTTTCTTT	many	TRBV6-2/TRBV6-3	-	TRBJ1-1
CASSPSGGGNQPQHF	TGTGCCAGCAGCCCTAGCGGGGGGGGCAATCAGCCCCAGCATTTT	-	TRBV7-6	-	TRBJ1-5
CASSSLRGKEVNIQYF	TGTGCCAGCAGCTCTTTACGAGGGAAGGAGGTAAACATTCAGTACTTC	-	TRBV5-5	-	TRBJ2-4
CASSPGRDGLGEQYF	TGTGCCAGCTCCCCTGGCCGGGACGGCCTTGGTGAGCAGTACTTC	-	TRBV18	-	TRBJ2-7
CASSPTNRVVGTEAFF	TGTGCCAGCAGCCCTACAAACAGGGTCGTCGGGACTGAAGCTTTCTTT	many	TRBV12-3/TRBV12-4	-	TRBJ1-1
CASSEVAGGPHLSYEQYF	TGCGCCAGCAGTGAGGTAGCGGGAGGGCCTCACCTTTCCTACGAGCAGTACTTC	-	TRBV10-1	TRBD2	TRBJ2-7
CASTQSGGSYGYTF	TGTGCCAGCACCCAAAGCGGGGGGAGCTATGGCTACACCTTC	few	TRBV6-1	-	TRBJ1-2
CSARRDSLNTEAFF	TGCAGTGCTAGAAGGGACAGCCTGAACACTGAAGCTTTCTTT	few	TRBV20-1	TRBD1	TRBJ1-1
CASSLTGGRGGLSQFF	TGTGCCAGCAGCTTAACAGGAGGGCGGGGGGGCCTCTCTCAGTTCTTC	-	TRBV11-2	TRBD2	TRBJ2-1
CSVEAPGNTEAFF	TGCAGCGTTGAAGCCCCCGGGAACACTGAAGCTTTCTTT	few	TRBV29-1	-	TRBJ1-1
CASSLVDPSYEQYF	TGCGCCAGCAGCTTGGTGGATCCATCCTACGAGCAGTACTTC	-	TRBV5-1	-	TRBJ2-7
CASTRTRTSTGELFF	TGTGCCAGCACCAGGACCCGGACCAGCACCGGGGAGCTGTTTTTT	-	TRBV5-5	-	TRBJ2-2
CASSGRGLAGQGEQYF	TGTGCCAGCAGCGGGAGAGGACTAGCGGGACAAGGAGAGCAGTACTTC	-	TRBV6-6	TRBD2	TRBJ2-7
CASSVMGANTGELFF	TGTGCCAGCAGCGTAATGGGCGCGAACACCGGGGAGCTGTTTTTT	few	TRBV9	-	TRBJ2-2
CASSGGNQPQHF	TGTGCCAGCAGTGGGGGAAATCAGCCCCAGCATTTT	many	TRBV12-3/TRBV12-4	-	TRBJ1-5
CASSFGVAQPQHF	TGTGCCAGCAGTTTCGGGGTTGCTCAGCCCCAGCATTTT	few	TRBV12-3/TRBV12-4	-	TRBJ1-5
CASRREVQGALFYGYTF	TGTGCCAGCAGGAGAGAAGTACAGGGGGCTTTGTTCTATGGCTACACCTTC	few	TRBV6-1	TRBD1	TRBJ1-2